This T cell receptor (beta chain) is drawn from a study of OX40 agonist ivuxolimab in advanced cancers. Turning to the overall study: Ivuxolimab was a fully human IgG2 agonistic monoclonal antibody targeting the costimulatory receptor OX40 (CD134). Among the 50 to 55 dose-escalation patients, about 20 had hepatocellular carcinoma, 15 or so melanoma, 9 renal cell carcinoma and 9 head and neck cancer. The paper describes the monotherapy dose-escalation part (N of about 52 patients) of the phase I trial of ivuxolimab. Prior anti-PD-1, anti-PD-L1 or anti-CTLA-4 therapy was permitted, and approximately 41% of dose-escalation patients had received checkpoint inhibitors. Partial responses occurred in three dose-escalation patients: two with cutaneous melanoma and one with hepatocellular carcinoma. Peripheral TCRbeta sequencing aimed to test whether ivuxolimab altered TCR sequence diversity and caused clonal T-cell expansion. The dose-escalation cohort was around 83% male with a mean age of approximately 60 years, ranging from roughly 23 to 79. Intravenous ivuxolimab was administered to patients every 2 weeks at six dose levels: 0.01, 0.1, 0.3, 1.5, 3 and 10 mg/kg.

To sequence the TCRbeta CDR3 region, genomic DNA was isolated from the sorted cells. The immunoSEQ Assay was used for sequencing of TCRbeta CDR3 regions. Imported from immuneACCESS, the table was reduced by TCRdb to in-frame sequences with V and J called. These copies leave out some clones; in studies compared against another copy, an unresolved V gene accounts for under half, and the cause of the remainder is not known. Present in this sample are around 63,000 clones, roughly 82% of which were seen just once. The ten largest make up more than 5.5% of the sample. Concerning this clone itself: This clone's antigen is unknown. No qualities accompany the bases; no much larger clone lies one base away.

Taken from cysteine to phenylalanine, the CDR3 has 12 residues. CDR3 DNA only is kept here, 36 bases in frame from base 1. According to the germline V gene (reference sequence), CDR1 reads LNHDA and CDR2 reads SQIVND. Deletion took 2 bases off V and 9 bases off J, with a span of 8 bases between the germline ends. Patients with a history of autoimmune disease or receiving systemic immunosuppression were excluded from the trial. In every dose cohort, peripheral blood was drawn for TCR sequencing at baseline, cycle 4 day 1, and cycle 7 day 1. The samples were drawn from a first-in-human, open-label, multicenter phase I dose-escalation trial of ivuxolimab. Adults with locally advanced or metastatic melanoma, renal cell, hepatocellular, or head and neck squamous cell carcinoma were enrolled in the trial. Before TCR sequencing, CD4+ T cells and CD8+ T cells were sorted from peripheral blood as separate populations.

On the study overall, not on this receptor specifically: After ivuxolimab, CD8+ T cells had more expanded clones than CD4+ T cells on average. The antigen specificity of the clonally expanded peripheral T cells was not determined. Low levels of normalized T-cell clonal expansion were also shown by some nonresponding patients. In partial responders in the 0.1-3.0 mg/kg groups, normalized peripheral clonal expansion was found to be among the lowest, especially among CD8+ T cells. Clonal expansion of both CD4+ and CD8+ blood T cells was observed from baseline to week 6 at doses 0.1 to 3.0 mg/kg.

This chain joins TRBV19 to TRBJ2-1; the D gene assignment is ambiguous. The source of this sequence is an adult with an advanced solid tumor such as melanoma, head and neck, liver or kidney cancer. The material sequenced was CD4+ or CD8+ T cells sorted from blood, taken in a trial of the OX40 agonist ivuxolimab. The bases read TGTGCCAGTAGTATATCGGGTGGTGAGCAGTTCTTC. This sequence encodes CASSISGGEQFF.